Following are 2 T cell receptor beta chains from one sample sequenced in a study of PD-L1 blockade in urothelial cancer. The data were produced by immunoSEQ multiplex PCR, yet TCRdb's version contains in-frame clones alone and is incomplete. The data contain some 45,000 clones, about nine tenths of them seen just once; the ten biggest clones take up 3.9%. Sequences were derived from PBMCs, sampled around atezolizumab (anti-PD-L1) treatment. Every receptor here comes from a man older than 75 with urothelial cancer.

The gene calls are TRBV7-2 and TRBJ2-1; the match to TRBD1 covers 10 bases. CDR1 and CDR2 (germline): SGHTA, FQGNSA. There are 15 residues in the CDR3. V dropped 3 bases and J dropped 2; count of bases not matched to a gene: 1. CDR3 residues: CASSFDRGPYNEQFF. CDR3 in DNA: TGTGCCAGCAGCTTCGACAGGGGGCCCTACAATGAGCAGTTCTTC.

A few counts support this clone. The CDR3 DNA follows: TGTGCCAGTAGTATTTCGGGGGGAGATCAGCCCCAGCATTTT. Amino acid sequence: CASSISGGDQPQHF. V and J are TRBV19 and TRBJ1-5; D might be TRBD1 (5 bases). V gave up 3 bases and J gave up 5 bases, with 11 bases separating them. In germline, CDR1 is LNHDA, CDR2 SQIVND (reference sequence). The CDR3 length is 14 residues.